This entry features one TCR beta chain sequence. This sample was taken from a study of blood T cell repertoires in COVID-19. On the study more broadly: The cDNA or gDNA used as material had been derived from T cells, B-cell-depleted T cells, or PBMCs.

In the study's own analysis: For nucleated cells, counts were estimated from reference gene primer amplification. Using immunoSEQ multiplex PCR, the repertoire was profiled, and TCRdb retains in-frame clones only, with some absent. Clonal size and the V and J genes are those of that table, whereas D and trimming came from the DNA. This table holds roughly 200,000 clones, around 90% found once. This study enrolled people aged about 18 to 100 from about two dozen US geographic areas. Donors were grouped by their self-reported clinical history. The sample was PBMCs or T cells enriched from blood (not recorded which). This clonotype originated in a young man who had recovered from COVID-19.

The CDR3 region has the DNA TGTGCCAGCTCACCCCTGGTGACATCCCTGGGCTATGGCTACACCTTC. Its protein product is CASSPLVTSLGYGYTF. The rearrangement uses TRBV18 and TRBJ1-2; D is ambiguous. With 3 bases removed from V and 4 bases from J, the gap between germline ends came to 18 bases. In germline, CDR1 is KGHSH, CDR2 LQKENI. This CDR3 has 16 residues.